In its sample, the clone carrying this T cell receptor (beta chain) was seen once. The antigen is not known. The sample is drawn from a study of cytomegalovirus exposure and HLA in healthy donors. Study-level results: The authors enumerated 180 or so TCR beta chains as linked to cytomegalovirus. Analyses of presence and absence presupposed an approximately uniform sequencing depth across donors.

Germline V gene lookup returns CDR1 LNHDA and CDR2 SQIVND (reference sequence). The CDR3 length is 14 residues. Trimming took 4 bases from V and 4 from J, leaving 13 bases between them. As for the donors, each was a healthy bone marrow donor. The PCR ran on 60 Vbeta and 13 Jbeta primers. The repertoire was sequenced with immunoSEQ multiplex PCR; TCRdb's copy has only in-frame clones and lacks some. The sample contains approximately 150,000 clones, roughly 78% of which appear only once. The clonotype originates from a man aged 45 to 65 in good health and CMV-seropositive. The source material was PBMCs. V gene TRBV19 combines with J gene TRBJ2-5, with D hard to call. CDR3: CASSSPGYRETQYF. In nucleotides, the CDR3 is TGTGCCAGTAGTAGTCCAGGTTATCGAGAGACCCAGTACTTC.